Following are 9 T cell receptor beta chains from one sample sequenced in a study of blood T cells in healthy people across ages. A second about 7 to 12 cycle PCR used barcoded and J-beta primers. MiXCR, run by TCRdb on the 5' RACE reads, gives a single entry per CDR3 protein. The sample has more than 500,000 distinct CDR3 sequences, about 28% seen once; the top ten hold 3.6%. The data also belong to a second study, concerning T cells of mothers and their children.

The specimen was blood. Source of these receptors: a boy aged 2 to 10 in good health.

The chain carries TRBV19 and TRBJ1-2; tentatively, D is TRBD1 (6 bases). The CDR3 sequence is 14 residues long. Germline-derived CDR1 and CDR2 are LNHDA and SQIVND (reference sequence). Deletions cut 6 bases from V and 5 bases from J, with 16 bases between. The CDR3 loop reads CASSRRDTAYGYTF. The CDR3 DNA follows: TGTGCCAGTAGCCGGAGGGACACCGCGTATGGCTACACCTTC. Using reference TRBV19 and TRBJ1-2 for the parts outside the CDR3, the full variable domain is DGGITQSPKYLFRKEGQNVTLSCEQNLNHDAMYWYRQDPGQGLRLIYYSQIVNDFQKGDIAEGYSVSREKKESFPLTVTSAQKNPTAFYLCASSRRDTAYGYTFGSGTRLTVV.

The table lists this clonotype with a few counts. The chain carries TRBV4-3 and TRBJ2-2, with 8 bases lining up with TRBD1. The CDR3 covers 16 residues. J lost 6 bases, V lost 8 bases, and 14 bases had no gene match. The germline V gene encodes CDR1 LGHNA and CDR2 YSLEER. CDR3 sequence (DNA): TGCGCCAGCTGGGGCACCGAGACAGGGGTGCCCGGGGAGCTGTTTTTT. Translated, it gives CASWGTETGVPGELFF.

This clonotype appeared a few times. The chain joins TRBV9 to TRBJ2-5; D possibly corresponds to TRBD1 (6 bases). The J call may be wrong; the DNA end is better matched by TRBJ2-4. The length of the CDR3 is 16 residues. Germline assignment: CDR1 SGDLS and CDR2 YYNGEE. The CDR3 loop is CASSVGPQGAKNIQYF. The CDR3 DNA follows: TGTGCCAGCAGCGTAGGCCCGCAGGGGGCCAAAAACATTCAGTACTTC.

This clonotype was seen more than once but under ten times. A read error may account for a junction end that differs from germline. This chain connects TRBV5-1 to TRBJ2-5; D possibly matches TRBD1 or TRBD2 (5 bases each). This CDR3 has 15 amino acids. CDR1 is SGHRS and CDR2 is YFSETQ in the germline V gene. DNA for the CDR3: TGTGCCAGCAGCTTGTCGGGGCTCCAGCAAGAGACCCAGTACTTC. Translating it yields CASSLSGLQQETQYF.

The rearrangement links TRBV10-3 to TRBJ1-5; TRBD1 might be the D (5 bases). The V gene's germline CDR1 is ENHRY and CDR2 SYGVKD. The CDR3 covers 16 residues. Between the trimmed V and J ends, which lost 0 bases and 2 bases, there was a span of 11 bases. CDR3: CAISESHRGGNQPQHF. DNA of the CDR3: TGTGCCATCAGTGAGTCGCATAGGGGTGGCAATCAGCCCCAGCATTTT.

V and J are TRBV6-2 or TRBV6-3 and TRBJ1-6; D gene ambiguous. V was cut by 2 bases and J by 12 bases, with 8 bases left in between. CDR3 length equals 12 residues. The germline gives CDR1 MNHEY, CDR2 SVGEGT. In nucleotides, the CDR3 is TGTGCCAGCAGTTACGGGCTTCAACCCCTCCACTTT. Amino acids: CASSYGLQPLHF.

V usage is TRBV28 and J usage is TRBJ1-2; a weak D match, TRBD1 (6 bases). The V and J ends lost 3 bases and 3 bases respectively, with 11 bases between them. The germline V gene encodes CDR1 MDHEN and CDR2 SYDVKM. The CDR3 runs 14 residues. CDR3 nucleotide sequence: TGTGCCAGCAGTTTTGGGGGGCAGGACTATGGCTACACCTTC. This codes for CASSFGGQDYGYTF.

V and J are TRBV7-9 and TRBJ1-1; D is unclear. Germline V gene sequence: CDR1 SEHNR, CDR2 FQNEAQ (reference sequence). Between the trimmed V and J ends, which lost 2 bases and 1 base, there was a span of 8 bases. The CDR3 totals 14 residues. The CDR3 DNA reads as TGTGCCAGCAGCTTATATGAGAAGAACACTGAAGCTTTCTTT. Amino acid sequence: CASSLYEKNTEAFF.

The CDR3 region has the DNA TGTGCCAGCAGTCCCCGAAGGGGGCCTTATAGCAATCAGCCCCAGCATTTT. It translates to CASSPRRGPYSNQPQHF. V usage is TRBV6-1 and J usage is TRBJ1-5; the match to TRBD1 covers 7 bases. From germline, CDR1 is MNHNS and CDR2 SASEGT. This CDR3 spans 17 amino acids. J gave up 0 bases and V 5 bases, and 10 bases lay outside the gene matches.